This TCR beta chain was retrieved from a study of siplizumab effects on memory and regulatory T cells. General study results and limits: A significant reduction in alloreactive sequences traceable to unstimulated CD4+ memory cells was produced by siplizumab.

Profiling relied on immunoSEQ multiplex PCR, and the TCRdb table lists in-frame clones only, not all of them. The sample yields 85,000 to 95,000 clones, roughly 94% seen once. CDR3 length: 13 amino acids. Trimming left V 0 bases short and J 14 bases short, with 15 bases between. CDR1 is SGHDT, CDR2 YYEEEE, per germline. With regard to this clone: Its target is not known.

The source of this sequence is a human donor in good health. The specimen sequenced was non-Treg CD4+ T cells sorted from blood. The V gene is TRBV5-6, the J gene TRBJ2-1; the D gene could be TRBD1 or TRBD2 (5 bases each). CDR3 amino acids: CASSLAGTPSKFF. The CDR3 nucleotides are TGTGCCAGCAGCTTGGCCGGGACCCCGAGTAAGTTCTTC.